Following are 27 T cell receptor beta chains from one sample sequenced in a study of blood T cells in healthy people across ages. Together with a sample-barcoded 5' primer, a J-beta primer mix was included in a second PCR lasting about 7 to 11 cycles. From the 5' RACE reads, TCRdb called clonotypes with MiXCR, one entry per CDR3 protein. Among approximately 850,000 distinct CDR3 sequences, around 45% were seen once, and the ten largest hold about a fifth. Sequencing used blood. These receptors all come from a man aged 60 to 69 in good health.

The chain is built from TRBV10-3 and TRBJ2-3; D might be TRBD2 (6 bases). The CDR3 is 17 amino acids. Looked up from germline, CDR1 is ENHRY and CDR2 is SYGVKD. Trimming left V 8 bases short and J 5 bases short, with 26 bases between. The CDR3 sequence is CAIRVNYPGAGIDTQYF. The CDR3 nucleotides read TGTGCCATCCGAGTCAACTACCCTGGGGCGGGGATAGATACGCAGTATTTT.

This clonotype was detected only a few times. As DNA, the CDR3 is TGTGCCAGCAGTCACCGGGACAACAATTCACCCCTCCACTTT. It is translated as CASSHRDNNSPLHF. The chain uses TRBV25-1 and TRBJ1-6; D perhaps matches TRBD1 (6 bases). The CDR3 extends over 14 amino acids. In germline, CDR1 is MGHDK, CDR2 SYGVNS. Trimming left V 5 bases short and J 7 bases short, with 12 bases between.

The chain employs TRBV18 and TRBJ2-1; 13 bases map to TRBD2. The CDR3 length is 17 residues. V lost 5 bases to trimming and J lost 6 bases; unmatched junction nucleotides: 10. Germline V gene data show CDR1 as KGHSH and CDR2 as LQKENI. CDR3 residues: CASSTGLAGAKFNEQFF. CDR3 DNA sequence: TGTGCCAGCTCAACAGGACTAGCGGGGGCTAAGTTCAATGAGCAGTTCTTC.

V and J are TRBV19 and TRBJ2-1; 7 bases line up with TRBD2. The CDR3 loop spans 16 amino acids. The germline CDR1 and CDR2 sequences are LNHDA and SQIVND (reference sequence). Losses at the gene ends were 1 base for V and 6 bases for J; bases not matched to a gene: 9. The CDR3 reads CASSIGGGTGGNEQFF. CDR3 nucleotide sequence: TGTGCCAGTAGTATAGGTGGCGGGACGGGGGGCAATGAGCAGTTCTTC.

CDR3: CSARSGEGRYNEQFF. CDR3 DNA sequence: TGCAGTGCTAGGTCAGGAGAGGGAAGGTACAATGAGCAGTTCTTC. The chain couples TRBV20-1 to TRBJ2-1; a weak D match, TRBD2 (5 bases). The CDR3 length is 15 residues. Trimming took off 3 bases at V and 4 bases at J, with 16 bases between the two ends. From germline, CDR1 is DFQATT and CDR2 SNEGSKA (reference sequence).

The rearrangement joins TRBV28 to TRBJ2-1; 7 positions match TRBD1. The CDR3 sequence is 15 residues long. CDR1 and CDR2 (germline): MDHEN, SYDVKM. V lost 7 bases to trimming and J lost 6 bases; unmatched junction nucleotides: 12. This CDR3 is CASILGQDRSNEQFF. CDR3 DNA sequence: TGTGCCAGCATCCTAGGACAGGACCGCAGCAATGAGCAGTTCTTC.

The chain recombines TRBV2 with TRBJ2-3; D is perhaps TRBD1 (7 bases). The CDR3 has 14 residues. In germline, CDR1 is SNHLY, CDR2 FYNNEI. V was pared by 11 bases and J by 5 bases, with 20 bases between. CDR3 sequence: CARQGGSGIDTQYF. CDR3 bases: TGTGCCCGCCAGGGGGGCTCCGGCATAGATACGCAGTATTTT.

The J gene is TRBJ1-2, the V gene TRBV6-6; perhaps TRBD1 as D (6 bases). This CDR3 spans 16 amino acids. The germline gives CDR1 MNHNY, CDR2 SVGAGI (reference sequence). V shed 5 bases and J shed 3 bases, with 19 bases lying between them. For the CDR3, the DNA is TGTGCCAGCAGTCCTCTTCTCAGGGGAGATCACTATGGCTACACCTTC. Translation gives CASSPLLRGDHYGYTF.

The chain links TRBV11-3 to TRBJ1-1; D is perhaps TRBD1 (5 bases). Germline CDR1 and CDR2: SGHNT and YENEEA. This CDR3 has 16 amino acids. Deletions cut 2 bases from V and 6 bases from J, with 19 bases between. This CDR3 reads CASSLIAGSPVAEAFF. CDR3 coding DNA: TGTGCCAGCAGCTTAATAGCAGGGTCGCCCGTGGCTGAAGCTTTCTTT.

This clonotype has only a few counts. V and J are TRBV6-2 or TRBV6-3 and TRBJ1-2, with 8 nucleotides matching TRBD1. This CDR3 has 14 residues. The trim removed 6 bases at V and 4 bases at J, leaving 7 bases unmatched. Germline V gene sequence: CDR1 MNHEY, CDR2 SVGEGT. CDR3 sequence (DNA): TGTGCCAGCAGGCTGACAGGGGCCAGCTATGGCTACACCTTC. This encodes CASRLTGASYGYTF.

Only a few counts were recorded for this clonotype. This chain connects TRBV7-2 to TRBJ2-3; 13 bases match TRBD2. V gave up 1 base and J gave up 9 bases; unmatched junction bases: 10. This CDR3 has 17 amino acids. Germline values: CDR1 SGHTA, CDR2 FQGNSA. This chain's CDR3 is CASSLDVGTSGAYTQYF. As DNA, the CDR3 is TGTGCCAGCAGCTTAGATGTTGGGACTAGCGGGGCATACACGCAGTATTTT.

The V call is TRBV7-2, the J call TRBJ2-5, with 7 bases lining up with TRBD1. The junction had 14 bases not matched to a gene; V was cut back by 5 bases and J by 5 bases. This CDR3 has 16 residues. Germline assignment: CDR1 SGHTA and CDR2 FQGNSA. The CDR3 sequence: CASSRILNRGGETQYF. CDR3 coding DNA: TGTGCCAGCAGCCGTATACTTAACAGGGGCGGGGAGACCCAGTACTTC.

The chain has TRBV24-1 and TRBJ2-2; D is unclear. The V gene's germline CDR1 is KGHDR and CDR2 SFDVKD. V lost 10 bases and J 1 base, leaving 9 bases between the germline ends. This CDR3 region has 13 residues. The CDR3 coding sequence is TGTGCCACTCTTGAACTGAACACCGGGGAGCTGTTTTTT. Translating it yields CATLELNTGELFF.

The chain joins TRBV7-8 to TRBJ2-5, with 12 bases that match TRBD2. Germline V gene data show CDR1 as SGHVS and CDR2 as FQNEAQ. This CDR3 comprises 16 residues. J gave up 1 base and V 5 bases, and 5 bases lay outside the gene matches. CDR3 protein: CASSLETSGGQETQYF. Written as DNA, the CDR3 is TGTGCCAGCAGCCTAGAGACTAGCGGGGGCCAAGAGACCCAGTACTTC. The full variable domain, its missing parts supplied by reference TRBV7-8 and TRBJ2-5, is GAGVSQSPRYKVAKRGQDVALRCDPISGHVSLFWYQQALGQGPEFLTYFQNEAQLDKSGLPSDRFFAERPEGSVSTLKIQRTQQEDSAVYLCASSLETSGGQETQYFGPGTRLLVL.

This chain's CDR3 is CASSQGVIGNQPQHF. The DNA for the CDR3 is TGCGCCAGCAGCCAAGGGGTGATCGGGAATCAGCCCCAGCATTTT. J is TRBJ1-5 and V is TRBV4-3; unclear D gene. Trimming took 1 base from V and 4 from J, leaving 11 bases between them. The germline CDR1 and CDR2 sequences are LGHNA and YSLEER. The CDR3 has 15 amino acids.

The chain joins TRBV5-1 to TRBJ2-3; D remains unclear. Trimming cost V 4 bases and J 2 bases, with 11 bases left between them. Germline V gene sequence: CDR1 SGHRS, CDR2 YFSETQ. The CDR3 sequence is 14 residues long. The CDR3 loop reads CASSLTANTDTQYF. The CDR3 nucleotides are TGCGCCAGCAGCCTAACAGCAAACACAGATACGCAGTATTTT.

The chain links TRBV6-5 to TRBJ1-2; 7 bases map to TRBD1. V was clipped by 2 bases and J by 6 bases; unmatched bases: 6. Germline lookup yields CDR1 MNHEY and CDR2 SVGAGI. The CDR3 has 14 residues. The CDR3 DNA reads TGTGCCAGCAGTTACATACAGGGGAATGATGGCTACACCTTC. It encodes CASSYIQGNDGYTF.

The sample holds a few counts of this clonotype. The CDR3 loop is CASSPGQGATEAFF. CDR3 bases: TGTGCCAGCAGCCCCGGACAGGGCGCCACTGAAGCTTTCTTT. The chain has TRBV11-3 and TRBJ1-1; 8 nucleotides agree with TRBD1. The CDR3 is made up of 14 amino acids. CDR1 is SGHNT and CDR2 is YENEEA in the germline V gene. Losses at the gene ends were 5 bases for V and 4 bases for J; bases not matched to a gene: 6.

A few counts support this clonotype. This rearrangement joins TRBV20-1 to TRBJ1-6, with D perhaps TRBD1 (5 bases). The CDR3 length is 15 residues. V shed 3 bases and J shed 9 bases, with 18 bases lying between them. CDR1 and CDR2 from the germline V gene are DFQATT and SNEGSKA (reference sequence). CDR3 bases: TGCAGTGCTAGGGCGGGGGAGCAATCGGTTTCACCCCTCCACTTT. Translated: CSARAGEQSVSPLHF.

Regarding this clonotype: It may be a read error: a sequence one base away is much more abundant. V usage is TRBV10-3 and J usage is TRBJ2-7; D is possibly TRBD1 or TRBD2 (5 bases each). V was trimmed by 2 bases and J by 6 bases, leaving 8 bases between them. Per the germline V gene, CDR1 is ENHRY and CDR2 is SYGVKD. This CDR3 region has 12 residues. The CDR3 protein is CAISEVGAEQYF. The CDR3 DNA reads TGTGCCATCAGTGAGGTCGGGGCCGAGCAGTACTTC.

This clonotype was observed a handful of times. V gene TRBV19 combines with J gene TRBJ2-4; 7 nucleotides align to TRBD1. The germline gives CDR1 LNHDA, CDR2 SQIVND (reference sequence). The trim removed 5 bases at V and 8 bases at J, leaving 18 bases unmatched. There are 17 residues in the CDR3. The CDR3 region is CASSANRGPLPKDIQYF. In DNA, the CDR3 is TGTGCCAGTAGTGCTAACAGGGGACCCCTTCCAAAGGACATTCAGTACTTC.

The V gene is TRBV12-3 or TRBV12-4, the J gene TRBJ2-3; D gene uncertain. The CDR3 is 13 amino acids. Trimming cost V 6 bases and J 2 bases, with 9 bases left between them. The CDR3 protein is CASSIQTTDTQYF. As DNA, the CDR3 is TGTGCCAGCAGCATACAGACCACAGATACGCAGTATTTT.

The CDR3 region is CASSLDGGGQETQYF. DNA of the CDR3: TGCGCCAGCAGCTTGGACGGGGGGGGTCAAGAGACCCAGTACTTC. The chain couples TRBV5-1 to TRBJ2-5, with 8 bases that match TRBD2. This CDR3 comprises 15 residues. CDR1 and CDR2 from the germline V gene are SGHRS and YFSETQ. Trimming took 0 bases from V and 2 from J; bases not matched to a gene: 3.

The genes are TRBV27 and TRBJ2-7, with D possibly matching TRBD2 (5 bases). Germline assignment: CDR1 MNHEY and CDR2 SMNVEV (reference sequence). Trimming cost V 5 bases and J 3 bases, with 11 bases left between them. This CDR3 comprises 13 residues. Here the CDR3 reads CASSGSQSYEQYF. The CDR3 DNA reads TGTGCCAGCAGTGGGAGTCAGAGCTACGAGCAGTACTTC.

The chain joins TRBV14 to TRBJ2-7, with TRBD1 matching over 7 bases. V lost 7 bases, J lost 6 bases, and 9 bases stayed unmatched. The length of the CDR3 is 13 residues. Germline CDR1 reads SGHDN; CDR2 reads FVKESK. CDR3 residues: CASKQGWYGEQYF. CDR3 bases: TGTGCCAGCAAACAGGGGTGGTATGGCGAGCAGTACTTC.

The CDR3 here is CASSQAAGTGGTDTQYF. The CDR3 region has the DNA TGTGCCAGCAGCCAAGCAGCAGGGACAGGGGGCACAGATACGCAGTATTTT. The V gene is TRBV4-2, the J gene TRBJ2-3, with 10 bases that match TRBD1. V lost 1 base, J lost 1 base, and 5 bases stayed unmatched. The germline V gene has CDR1 LGHNA and CDR2 YNFKEQ. The CDR3 totals 17 residues.

The rearrangement joins TRBV12-3 or TRBV12-4 to TRBJ2-6; 9 bases line up with TRBD1. V lost 4 bases and J lost 0; bases outside the gene matches: 10. There are 19 residues in the CDR3. The CDR3 spells CASSYTTGGAHSGANVLTF. CDR3 DNA sequence: TGTGCCAGCAGTTATACTACAGGGGGCGCACACTCTGGGGCCAACGTCCTGACTTTC.